A single sample gave rise to the 30 T cell receptor beta chains below, sequenced in a study of T cell responses to AZD1222 COVID-19 vaccine. Assay used: immunoSEQ multiplex PCR; TCRdb lists only in-frame clones, some missing. Of 140,000 or so clones detected, around nine tenths appear once; the ten largest clones hold 4.7%. Sequenced here: peripheral blood, sampled on day 0 of AZD1222 vaccination. These receptors all stem from an adult in good health.

V gene TRBV3-1 (or the pseudogene TRBV3-2) combines with J gene TRBJ1-2, with 7 bases that match TRBD1. V was clipped by 3 bases and J by 8 bases; unmatched bases: 12. The CDR3 totals 15 residues. Per germline, CDR1 LGHDT and CDR2 YNNKEL (reference sequence). The CDR3 protein is CASSHLGQALLGYTF. Here the CDR3 DNA reads TGTGCCAGCAGCCACTTAGGACAGGCCCTCTTGGGCTACACCTTC.

This rearrangement joins TRBV10-2 to TRBJ1-6; possible D gene TRBD1, 6 bases. Trimming removed 6 bases at V and 4 bases at J, with 13 bases between. There are 15 residues in the CDR3. Germline CDR1 and CDR2: WSHSY and SAAADI. This CDR3 is CASRAGGPYNSPLHF. CDR3 in DNA: TGCGCCAGCAGGGCGGGGGGCCCATATAATTCACCCCTCCACTTT.

J is TRBJ1-2 and V is TRBV3-1 (or the pseudogene TRBV3-2); D is undetermined. The germline CDR1 and CDR2 sequences are LGHDT and YNNKEL (reference sequence). CDR3 length: 14 residues. Deletions cut 1 base from V and 0 bases from J, with 6 bases between. The chain's CDR3 is CASSQGTTNYGYTF. Here the CDR3 DNA reads TGTGCCAGCAGCCAAGGGACGACTAACTATGGCTACACCTTC.

The rearrangement uses TRBV29-1 and TRBJ1-1; 7 positions agree with TRBD1. The V gene end was trimmed by 7 bases and the J gene end by 3 bases; junction bases not matched to a gene: 11. The CDR3 has 14 residues. The germline V gene has CDR1 SQVTM and CDR2 ANQGSEA. In nucleotides, the CDR3 is TGCAGCGCCTGGACAGGCGGAGTTGACACTGAAGCTTTCTTT. As protein: CSAWTGGVDTEAFF.

This clone was recorded only once. The chain links TRBV7-3 to TRBJ2-3; 7 nucleotides line up with TRBD1. This CDR3 is 13 amino acids long. CDR1 is SGHTA, CDR2 FQGTGA, per germline. V shed 5 bases, J shed 3 bases, and the junction held 2 bases outside the gene matches. The CDR3 region is CASSLQGTDTQYF. Written as DNA, the CDR3 is TGTGCCAGCAGCCTACAGGGGACAGATACGCAGTATTTT.

The chain has TRBV3-1 (or the pseudogene TRBV3-2) and TRBJ2-7, with unresolved D. The germline V gene encodes CDR1 LGHDT and CDR2 YNNKEL (reference sequence). V was cut by 0 bases and J by 3 bases, with 6 bases left in between. This CDR3 spans 13 amino acids. The CDR3: CASSQDPHYEQYF. Here the CDR3 DNA reads TGTGCCAGCAGCCAAGATCCCCACTACGAGCAGTACTTC.

This sequence joins TRBV11-2 and TRBJ1-6; 7 bases agree with TRBD1. The germline V gene has CDR1 SGHAT and CDR2 FQNNGV. V lost 1 base and J lost 7; bases outside the gene matches: 13. CDR3 size: 18 residues. This chain's CDR3 is CASSLGPGGSPFNSPLHF. The CDR3 DNA sequence: TGTGCCAGCAGCTTAGGTCCAGGGGGTTCACCTTTCAATTCACCCCTCCACTTT. The whole variable domain, filled in from reference TRBV11-2 and TRBJ1-6, reads EAGVAQSPRYKIIEKRQSVAFWCNPISGHATLYWYQQILGQGPKLLIQFQNNGVVDDSQLPKDRFSAERLKGVDSTLKIQPAKLEDSAVYLCASSLGPGGSPFNSPLHFGNGTRLTVT.

This clone was observed once. The chain carries TRBV12-3 or TRBV12-4 and TRBJ1-6; possible D gene TRBD1, 5 bases. The CDR3 is 13 amino acids. Trimming left V 3 bases short and J 9 bases short, with 9 bases between. The CDR3 protein is CASSFKGSSPLHF. The CDR3 DNA follows: TGTGCCAGCAGTTTTAAGGGGAGTTCACCCCTCCACTTT.

This sequence joins TRBV7-9 and TRBJ1-1; tentatively, D is TRBD1 (6 bases). With 5 bases removed from V and 6 bases from J, the gap between germline ends came to 13 bases. CDR1 is SEHNR and CDR2 is FQNEAQ in the germline V gene (reference sequence). CDR3 length: 13 amino acids. The CDR3 DNA follows: TGTGCCAGCAGCCCCACAGGGAGCCCTGAAGCTTTCTTT. Amino acid sequence: CASSPTGSPEAFF.

The V gene is TRBV6-2 or TRBV6-3, the J gene TRBJ2-7; TRBD2 matches at 7 bases. The trim removed 6 bases at V and 2 bases at J, leaving 7 bases unmatched. The CDR3 contains 14 residues. Germline CDR1 is MNHEY and CDR2 is SVGEGT. CDR3 amino acids: CASSLGLVTYEQYF. The DNA of the CDR3 is TGTGCCAGCAGCCTCGGACTAGTAACCTACGAGCAGTACTTC.

This clone was counted only a few times. The chain is built from TRBV18 and TRBJ1-2; 7 bases agree with TRBD1. V shed 6 bases, J shed 4 bases, and the junction held 8 bases outside the gene matches. This CDR3 is 14 amino acids long. Germline V lookup: CDR1 KGHSH, CDR2 LQKENI. CDR3 bases: TGTGCCAGCTCCAGAGAAGGGGGCGGCTATGGCTACACCTTC. This gives the protein CASSREGGGYGYTF. Complete variable domain (other parts from reference TRBV18 and TRBJ1-2): NAGVMQNPRHLVRRRGQEARLRCSPMKGHSHVYWYRQLPEEGLKFMVYLQKENIIDESGMPKERFSAEFPKEGPSILRIQQVVRGDSAAYFCASSREGGGYGYTFGSGTRLTVV.

This clone was seen only once. This chain links TRBV27 with TRBJ2-1, with 7 bases matching TRBD1. J lost 4 bases, V lost 6 bases, and 12 bases had no gene match. The CDR3 spans 16 residues. The V gene's germline CDR1 is MNHEY and CDR2 SMNVEV (reference sequence). CDR3 bases: TGTGCCAGCAGGCTCACTGTCCGGACAGGATACAATGAGCAGTTCTTC. This encodes CASRLTVRTGYNEQFF.

V and J are TRBV27 and TRBJ1-2, with 7 bases identical to TRBD1. Germline V gives CDR1 MNHEY, CDR2 SMNVEV (reference sequence). Germline trimming cut 4 bases from V and 8 bases from J; bases unmatched to any gene: 7. There are 13 residues in the CDR3. For the CDR3, the DNA is TGTGCCAGCAGTTCGCTCAGGGGGAACGGCTACACCTTC. This gives the protein CASSSLRGNGYTF.

The chain recombines TRBV7-8 with TRBJ1-1, with D unclear. This CDR3 is built from 13 residues. CDR1 is SGHVS, CDR2 FQNEAQ, per germline. The V gene lost 2 bases and the J gene lost 1 base, with 5 bases spanning the gap. The CDR3 loop is CASSLIPNTEAFF. CDR3 nucleotide sequence: TGTGCCAGCAGCTTAATACCGAACACTGAAGCTTTCTTT.

The V gene is TRBV6-5, the J gene TRBJ2-5; TRBD1 is a possible D gene (5 bases). This CDR3 has 13 residues. Germline V gene sequence: CDR1 MNHEY, CDR2 SVGAGI. Trimming removed 1 base from V and 5 bases from J, with 8 bases in between. This CDR3 reads CASSYWGAETQYF. Here the CDR3 DNA reads TGTGCCAGCAGTTACTGGGGCGCGGAGACCCAGTACTTC.

In nucleotides, the CDR3 is TGTGCCAGCAGCGAAGGCAGGGGTGGAAACACCATATATTTT. This gives the protein CASSEGRGGNTIYF. V usage is TRBV7-6 and J usage is TRBJ1-3, with D tentatively TRBD1 (6 bases). The CDR3 consists of 14 residues. Germline lookup yields CDR1 SGHVS and CDR2 FNYEAQ. V was trimmed by 5 bases and J by 3 bases, leaving 11 bases between them. The whole variable domain, remainder taken from reference TRBV7-6 and TRBJ1-3, is GAGVSQSPRYKVTKRGQDVALRCDPISGHVSLYWYRQALGQGPEFLTYFNYEAQQDKSGLPNDRFSAERPEGSISTLTIQRTEQRDSAMYRCASSEGRGGNTIYFGEGSWLTVV.

The chain joins TRBV7-9 to TRBJ1-2; D may be TRBD1 (6 bases). Germline CDR1 SEHNR, CDR2 FQNEAQ (reference sequence). Trimming removed 5 bases from V and 4 bases from J, with 14 bases in between. The CDR3 totals 14 residues. CDR3 in amino acids: CASSRVGGGYGYTF. In nucleotides, the CDR3 is TGTGCCAGCAGCCGTGTGGGGGGCGGCTATGGCTACACCTTC.

The chain is built from TRBV12-3 or TRBV12-4 and TRBJ2-3; the D gene could be TRBD1 or TRBD2 (6 bases each). V was clipped by 3 bases and J by 5 bases, with 9 bases between them. The CDR3 consists of 13 residues. This chain's CDR3 is CASSLRGVDTQYF. The CDR3 nucleotides read TGTGCCAGCAGTTTGAGGGGGGTAGATACGCAGTATTTT.

The rearrangement joins TRBV29-1 to TRBJ2-1, with unresolved D. Between the trimmed V and J ends, which lost 4 bases and 6 bases, there was a span of 7 bases. Germline values: CDR1 SQVTM, CDR2 ANQGSEA. The CDR3 length is 11 residues. The CDR3 here is CSVGGFNEQFF. CDR3 DNA: TGCAGCGTTGGTGGCTTCAATGAGCAGTTCTTC.

V gene TRBV6-5 combines with J gene TRBJ1-6, with D perhaps TRBD1 (5 bases). Trimming cost V 6 bases and J 7 bases, with 13 bases left between them. The CDR3 consists of 14 residues. Germline CDR1 is MNHEY and CDR2 is SVGAGI. CDR3 sequence reads: CASRGVVENSPLHF. In DNA form, the CDR3 reads TGTGCCAGCAGGGGGGTGGTAGAGAATTCACCCCTCCACTTT.

The J gene is TRBJ1-4, the V gene TRBV6-1; 7 bases match TRBD1. The CDR3 runs to 15 residues. Germline trimming cut 0 bases from V and 8 bases from J; bases unmatched to any gene: 6. CDR1 MNHNS and CDR2 SASEGT come from the germline V gene. The CDR3 DNA follows: TGTGCCAGCAGTGAAGCCCTAGGGGGCAACGAAAAACTGTTTTTT. As protein: CASSEALGGNEKLFF.

This sequence joins TRBV6-5 and TRBJ2-7; D might be TRBD1 (5 bases). The germline CDR1 and CDR2 sequences are MNHEY and SVGAGI. The V and J ends lost 8 bases and 10 bases respectively, with 12 bases between them. CDR3 size: 10 residues. The CDR3 reads CASGTGRQYF. The CDR3 nucleotides are TGTGCCAGCGGAACAGGTCGACAGTACTTC.

This chain links TRBV7-2 with TRBJ2-7; the D is unclear. Germline V gene sequence: CDR1 SGHTA, CDR2 FQGNSA. Trimming took off 6 bases at V and 5 bases at J, with 11 bases between the two ends. This CDR3 is 12 amino acids long. The CDR3 DNA reads as TGTGCCAGCAGTTTCGGCTTGGACGAGCAGTACTTC. This encodes CASSFGLDEQYF. The entire variable domain, with the rest obtained from reference TRBV7-2 and TRBJ2-7, is as follows: GAGVSQSPSNKVTEKGKDVELRCDPISGHTALYWYRQSLGQGLEFLIYFQGNSAPDKSGLPSDRFSAERTGGSVSTLTIQRTQQEDSAVYLCASSFGLDEQYFGPGTRLTVT.

The V gene is TRBV10-1, the J gene TRBJ1-1, with 7 nucleotides matching TRBD1. This CDR3 has 13 amino acids. The J segment lost 0 bases and the V segment lost 7 bases, leaving 2 bases of the junction unmatched. The germline CDR1 and CDR2 sequences are WNHNN and SYGVQD (reference sequence). The CDR3 region has the DNA TGCGCCAGCATGGGACAGCTGAACACTGAAGCTTTCTTT. Amino acids: CASMGQLNTEAFF.

This chain links TRBV29-1 with TRBJ2-7; D might be TRBD2 (6 bases). CDR1 is SQVTM and CDR2 is ANQGSEA in the germline V gene. CDR3 length: 17 residues. The V and J ends lost 7 bases and 3 bases respectively, with 28 bases between them. This chain's CDR3 is CSGSGNRASGLHYEQYF. In DNA, the CDR3 is TGCAGCGGATCCGGGAACCGAGCCTCGGGACTCCACTACGAGCAGTACTTC.

The CDR3 reads CASSKNMNTEAFF. The CDR3 DNA reads TGTGCCAGCAGCAAGAACATGAACACTGAAGCTTTCTTT. V gene TRBV6-5 combines with J gene TRBJ1-1; D unresolved. The germline V gene encodes CDR1 MNHEY and CDR2 SVGAGI. Trimming took 6 bases from V and 0 from J, leaving 8 bases between them. This CDR3 region has 13 residues.

The genes are TRBV12-3 or TRBV12-4 and TRBJ1-2, with a weak D call TRBD1 (5 bases). Trimming removed 5 bases from V and 1 base from J, with 8 bases in between. This CDR3 region has 13 residues. The CDR3 coding sequence is TGTGCCAGCAGTAGAGGGGTTAACTATGGCTACACCTTC. It encodes CASSRGVNYGYTF.

J is TRBJ2-5 and V is TRBV27; D is perhaps TRBD1 (6 bases). The germline V and J ends were trimmed by 3 bases and 2 bases, with 16 bases remaining between them. Germline loops: CDR1 MNHEY, CDR2 SMNVEV (reference sequence). This CDR3 region has 16 residues. This CDR3 is CASSLGRTDRQETQYF. The CDR3 bases are TGTGCCAGCAGTTTGGGCCGGACAGACCGGCAAGAGACCCAGTACTTC.

This chain links TRBV28 with TRBJ2-7; D is undetermined. V lost 5 bases and J 7 bases, leaving 9 bases between the germline ends. Germline CDR1 reads MDHEN; CDR2 reads SYDVKM. The CDR3 spans 11 residues. The CDR3 spells CASSPTYEQYF. The CDR3 DNA sequence: TGTGCCAGCAGTCCGACTTATGAGCAGTACTTC.

This chain uses TRBV11-2 with TRBJ1-5, with D uncertain. The CDR3 runs 13 residues. Trimming removed 4 bases from V and 5 bases from J, with 9 bases in between. Germline assignment: CDR1 SGHAT and CDR2 FQNNGV. CDR3 region: CASSSSYYQPQHF. The DNA for the CDR3 is TGTGCCAGCAGCTCTTCATACTATCAGCCCCAGCATTTT.